What follows is one T cell receptor beta chain and its context. Assay used: immunoSEQ multiplex PCR; TCRdb lists only in-frame clones, some missing. The table includes about 110,000 clones, 81% detected once. This sample stems from a study of T cell responses to AZD1222 COVID-19 vaccine. J was trimmed by 3 bases and V by 0 bases; bases with no gene match: 13. Germline loops: CDR1 SGHRS, CDR2 YFSETQ. The CDR3 runs to 19 residues. This receptor was identified in an adult in good health. The starting material was peripheral blood, obtained on day 0 of AZD1222 vaccination. The V and J genes are TRBV5-1 and TRBJ1-4; 8 bases align to TRBD1. The CDR3 DNA reads as TGCGCCAGCAGCTTGGTCCCAGGGGGCGTCTTAAGTCCTAATGAAAAACTGTTTTTT. The encoded protein is CASSLVPGGVLSPNEKLFF.